Given below is one T cell receptor (beta chain) in context. The data derive from a study of technical replicates of blood from a handful of donors. Here immunoSEQ multiplex PCR was the method, and the copy in TCRdb shows in-frame clones only, minus some. Of about 88,000 clones listed, about 94% are singletons. In germline, CDR1 is SEHNR, CDR2 FQNEAQ (reference sequence). With 1 base clipped from V and 6 bases from J, the junction kept 5 bases outside the gene matches. This CDR3 is built from 15 residues. The sequencing input was T cells isolated from PBMCs. The TCR comes from a human donor in good health. The chain links TRBV7-9 to TRBJ2-2, with 7 bases identical to TRBD2. This CDR3 is CASSLVELASGELFF. The CDR3 coding sequence is TGTGCCAGCAGCTTAGTAGAACTAGCGTCCGGGGAGCTGTTTTTT.